Described below is a single TCR beta chain sequence and its context. The junction does not match germline at one end; this may be a read error. The source of the sample is a study of blood T cells in healthy people across ages. Then a second PCR, running about 6 to 11 cycles, was carried out with a sample-barcoded 5' primer and a J-beta primer mix. The template-switch adaptor, which had 12 random nucleotides, put a tag on each cDNA molecule. MiXCR was run by TCRdb on the 5' RACE reads, yielding one entry per CDR3 protein. The sample lists 700,000 to 900,000 distinct CDR3 sequences; 20% to 30% were seen once. Per germline, CDR1 SGDLS and CDR2 YYNGEE. The CDR3 has 15 residues. This sample was also put to use in a study of T cells of mothers and their children.

This TCR came from a boy younger than 18 in good health. Sequencing input: blood. The V call is TRBV9, the J call TRBJ2-5; D perhaps matches TRBD2 (7 bases). With the DNA end fitting TRBJ2-1 better, the J assignment may be wrong. This CDR3 reads CASSVGGGPYIEQFF. The CDR3 coding sequence is TGTGCCAGCAGCGTGGGCGGGGGCCCCTACATTGAGCAGTTCTTC.